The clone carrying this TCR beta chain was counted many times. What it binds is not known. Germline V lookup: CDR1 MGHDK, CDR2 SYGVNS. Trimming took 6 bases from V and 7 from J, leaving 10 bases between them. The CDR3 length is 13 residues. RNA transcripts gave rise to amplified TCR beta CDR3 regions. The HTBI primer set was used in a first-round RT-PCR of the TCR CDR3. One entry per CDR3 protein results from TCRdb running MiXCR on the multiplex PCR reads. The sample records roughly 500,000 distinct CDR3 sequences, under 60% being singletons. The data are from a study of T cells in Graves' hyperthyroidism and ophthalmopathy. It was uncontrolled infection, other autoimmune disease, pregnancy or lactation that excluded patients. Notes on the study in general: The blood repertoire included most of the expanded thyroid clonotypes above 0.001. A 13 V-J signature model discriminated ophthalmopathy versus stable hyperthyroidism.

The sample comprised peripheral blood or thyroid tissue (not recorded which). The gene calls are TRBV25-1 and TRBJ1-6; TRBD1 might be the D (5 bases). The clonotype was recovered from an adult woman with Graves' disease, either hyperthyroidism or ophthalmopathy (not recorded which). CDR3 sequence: CASRSEGNSPLHF. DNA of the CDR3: TGTGCCAGCAGGTCCGAGGGGAATTCACCCCTCCACTTT.